This T cell receptor (beta chain) was sequenced during a study of shared clonotypes between healthy human individuals. Across the whole study: For every donor, three CD4 naive, three CD4 memory, two CD8 naive and one CD8 memory plates were used. Study-wide results and limits: Naive CD4 clonotype sharing across several donors was around 5%.

Losses at the gene ends were 5 bases for V and 0 bases for J; bases not matched to a gene: 4. The CDR3 runs 15 residues. Germline loops: CDR1 SGHRS, CDR2 YFSETQ. Each sample came from a Caucasian adult donor living in Nashville, Tennessee. In the case of this clone: As yet, its antigen is unknown. The sample holds other DNA sequences that translate to the same CDR3.

For each subset, genomic DNA was distributed in equal portions over several immunoSEQ plates. Clones were read by immunoSEQ multiplex PCR, and TCRdb kept only the in-frame ones, dropping some. The table records a few million clones, approximately 95% of them present only once. The sample taken for sequencing was naive CD4+ T cells from PBMCs. Subset denoted: CD45RA+ positively selected. The origin of this receptor is a man between 18 and 35 years old in good health. Some clones in this sample may be carry-over from other donors' samples. This rearrangement joins TRBV5-1 to TRBJ2-7; 11 bases line up with TRBD2. CDR3 loop: CASSPLAGGSYEQYF. CDR3 nucleotides: TGCGCCAGCAGTCCCCTAGCGGGAGGCTCCTACGAGCAGTACTTC.